The text below deals with one TCR beta chain. In the original analysis: Amplification from reference gene primers served as the basis for estimated nucleated cell counts. Using immunoSEQ multiplex PCR, the repertoire was profiled, and TCRdb retains in-frame clones only, with some absent. From that table come the V and J calls and clone size; the DNA was used to work out D and trimming. The profile covers 150,000 to 200,000 clones, with around 79% appearing a single time and 17% taken by the ten largest. This entry belongs to a study of blood T cell repertoires in COVID-19. Study as a whole: Collection of acute and convalescent COVID-19 samples took place in the United States, Italy and Spain.

Unmatched junction bases numbered 9, after V lost 2 bases and J lost 4 bases. This CDR3 region has 16 residues. Germline V gene data show CDR1 as LNHDA and CDR2 as SQIVND (reference sequence). The sequence was obtained from a man aged 55 to 70 with active or convalescent COVID-19. This chain connects TRBV19 to TRBJ2-5; TRBD1 aligns across 8 bases. The specimen was peripheral blood. DNA for the CDR3: TGTGCCAGTAGTATACCAGGGGGCCCACTTGGAGAGACCCAGTACTTC. It is translated as CASSIPGGPLGETQYF.